Shown below are 27 T cell receptor beta chains from a single sample sequenced in a study of T cells in Graves' hyperthyroidism and ophthalmopathy. The investigators amplified TCR beta CDR3 regions from RNA transcripts. Researchers ran a first-round RT-PCR on the TCR CDR3 using the HTBI primer set. Each CDR3 protein is one row after TCRdb ran MiXCR on the multiplex PCR reads. The sample has 400,000 to 500,000 distinct CDR3 sequences, under 15% seen once. Specimen: blood. The receptors stem from a woman between 18 and 30 years old with Graves' hyperthyroidism.

This clonotype was counted once. The gene calls are TRBV12-3 or TRBV12-4 and TRBJ1-3; no firm D call. Trimming removed 6 bases at V and 4 bases at J, with 13 bases between. CDR3 length: 14 residues. The CDR3 DNA follows: TGTGCCAGCAGGGGCATATTTCGCGGAAACACCATATATTTT. Translation gives CASRGIFRGNTIYF.

The sample holds many counts of this clonotype. The chain couples TRBV19 to TRBJ1-1, with no clear D. V lost 7 bases, J lost 0 bases, and 15 bases lay in between. Germline V gene lookup returns CDR1 LNHDA and CDR2 SQIVND (reference sequence). The CDR3 runs 15 residues. CDR3 in amino acids: CASNSPERVNTEAFF. The CDR3 DNA sequence: TGTGCCAGTAACTCGCCTGAGAGGGTGAACACTGAAGCTTTCTTT.

This clonotype has at least ten counts. The rearrangement joins TRBV28 to TRBJ2-1; weak D call: TRBD2 (6 bases). The V gene lost 1 base and the J gene lost 2 bases, with 12 bases spanning the gap. Germline CDR1 MDHEN, CDR2 SYDVKM. The CDR3 has 16 amino acids. Here the CDR3 reads CASSLSNGGTYNEQFF. The DNA of the CDR3 is TGTGCCAGCAGTTTATCCAACGGCGGGACCTACAATGAGCAGTTCTTC.

This clonotype was recorded at least ten times. The chain employs TRBV2 and TRBJ1-5; 7 bases align to TRBD1. This CDR3 has 16 residues. J gave up 6 bases and V 6 bases, and 14 bases lay outside the gene matches. Germline CDR1 reads SNHLY; CDR2 reads FYNNEI. This chain's CDR3 is CASSDKTDRLGQPQHF. Written as DNA, the CDR3 is TGTGCCAGCAGCGATAAAACGGACAGGTTGGGTCAGCCCCAGCATTTT.

Many counts were recorded for this clonotype. This chain uses TRBV6-1 with TRBJ1-1, with TRBD1 identical over 8 bases. After removal of 5 bases from V and 11 bases from J, the junction contained 4 bases not matched to a gene. Germline lookup yields CDR1 MNHNS and CDR2 SASEGT. CDR3 length: 11 residues. CDR3 DNA: TGTGCCAGCAGTCTGGACAGGGAGGCTTTCTTT. Translating it yields CASSLDREAFF.

In regard to this clonotype: This may come from a read error, since a much larger clone is one base off. CDR3 protein: CASSYGAGPSHEQYV. DNA for the CDR3: TGTGCCAGCAGTTATGGAGCGGGCCCCTCCCACGAGCAGTACGTC. The chain joins TRBV6-5 to TRBJ2-7, with D possibly TRBD2 on 6 matching bases. Germline values: CDR1 MNHEY, CDR2 SVGAGI. This CDR3 contains 15 residues.

In this sample, this clonotype turned up many times. This chain joins TRBV10-2 and TRBJ2-7; D possibly uses TRBD1 or TRBD2 (5 bases each). This CDR3 is 14 amino acids long. V gave up 10 bases and J gave up 3 bases, with 19 bases separating them. Germline-derived CDR1 and CDR2 are WSHSY and SAAADI. The CDR3 sequence: CATSRRGVGYEQYF. CDR3 bases: TGCGCCACCTCCCGAAGGGGAGTTGGCTACGAGCAGTACTTC.

Ten or more counts support this clonotype. The J gene is TRBJ2-7, the V gene TRBV20-1; 8 bases are a match to TRBD2. V lost 0 bases to trimming and J lost 2 bases; unmatched junction nucleotides: 3. The CDR3 is 14 amino acids. Germline V gives CDR1 DFQATT, CDR2 SNEGSKA (reference sequence). The CDR3 region is CSARELAGPYEQYF. DNA for the CDR3: TGCAGTGCTAGAGAGTTAGCGGGACCCTACGAGCAGTACTTC.

This clonotype was observed a few times. The chain uses TRBV11-2 and TRBJ2-7; TRBD1 aligns across 9 bases. The J segment lost 5 bases and the V segment lost 3 bases, leaving 5 bases of the junction unmatched. This CDR3 is 14 amino acids long. Germline V gene lookup returns CDR1 SGHAT and CDR2 FQNNGV. CDR3 DNA: TGTGCCAGCAGCTTTGGGACAGGGATCAACGAGCAGTACTTC. Protein sequence: CASSFGTGINEQYF.

This clonotype was detected many times. The CDR3 region is CASSLVGTSGRGTQYF. CDR3 in DNA: TGTGCCAGCAGCTTAGTCGGGACTAGCGGGAGAGGAACCCAGTACTTC. This chain joins TRBV11-3 and TRBJ2-5, with TRBD2 matching over 14 bases. Germline V gene sequence: CDR1 SGHNT, CDR2 YENEEA. V gave up 1 base and J gave up 8 bases; unmatched junction bases: 6. CDR3 length equals 16 residues. The full variable domain, in which reference TRBV11-3 and TRBJ2-5 provide the parts outside the CDR3, is EAGVVQSPRYKIIEKKQPVAFWCNPISGHNTLYWYLQNLGQGPELLIRYENEEAVDDSQLPKDRFSAERLKGVDSTLKIQPAELGDSAVYLCASSLVGTSGRGTQYFGPGTRLLVL.

This clonotype was observed at least ten times. V and J are TRBV5-1 and TRBJ1-1; TRBD1 agrees at 7 bases. V lost 7 bases and J lost 7; bases outside the gene matches: 7. Germline-derived CDR1 and CDR2 are SGHRS and YFSETQ. This CDR3 comprises 12 residues. Here the CDR3 reads CASSAQGVEAFF. In DNA, the CDR3 is TGCGCCAGCTCCGCCCAGGGGGTTGAAGCTTTCTTT.

This clonotype came up many times. This chain joins TRBV28 and TRBJ2-7; TRBD2 aligns across 8 bases. The germline gives CDR1 MDHEN, CDR2 SYDVKM. The CDR3 totals 13 residues. The CDR3: CATSTGLADEQYV. Here the CDR3 DNA reads TGTGCCACCAGTACTGGACTAGCTGACGAGCAGTACGTC.

This clonotype was counted ten times or more. The chain couples TRBV5-8 to TRBJ2-5; 10 bases are a match to TRBD2. V trimming: 3 bases; J trimming: 1 base; junction bases outside the gene matches: 3. CDR1 is SGHTS and CDR2 is YDEGEE in the germline V gene. The CDR3 covers 15 residues. The CDR3 sequence: CASSSRTSGQETQYF. CDR3 coding DNA: TGTGCCAGCAGCTCAAGGACTAGCGGCCAAGAGACCCAGTACTTC.

This clonotype was detected only a few times. V is TRBV19 and J is TRBJ2-1; D remains ambiguous. This CDR3 is 15 amino acids long. The germline gives CDR1 LNHDA, CDR2 SQIVND (reference sequence). The V end was cut by 7 bases, the J end by 10 bases, with 23 bases between. The CDR3 region has the DNA TGTGCCAGTACCCCCTGGGATTTTCCGGGTGGGGAGCAGTTCTTC. Its protein is CASTPWDFPGGEQFF.

This clonotype was counted only a few times. The J gene is TRBJ1-4, the V gene TRBV9; D unresolved. Trimming left V 3 bases short and J 3 bases short, with 9 bases between. CDR3 length: 14 residues. Germline CDR1 reads SGDLS; CDR2 reads YYNGEE. The CDR3 DNA follows: TGTGCCAGCAGCGCCGGGAATGCTAATGAAAAACTGTTTTTT. Its protein is CASSAGNANEKLFF.

The chain joins TRBV12-3 or TRBV12-4 to TRBJ1-4; TRBD1 matches 9 bases. J lost 7 bases, V lost 9 bases, and 12 bases had no gene match. This CDR3 has 15 residues. DNA for the CDR3: TGTGCCAGTAGTATACAGGGGGCGCGAGGTGAAAAACTGTTTTTT. It translates to CASSIQGARGEKLFF.

This clonotype showed up just a few times. The V gene is TRBV5-1, the J gene TRBJ2-1; 7 nucleotides line up with TRBD2. Per germline, CDR1 SGHRS and CDR2 YFSETQ. The junction had 13 bases not matched to a gene; V was cut back by 4 bases and J by 3 bases. CDR3 length equals 17 residues. Written as DNA, the CDR3 is TGCGCCAGCAGCAATTCGGGGACTATGGGACTCTACAATGAGCAGTTCTTC. Protein product: CASSNSGTMGLYNEQFF.

This rearrangement joins TRBV18 to TRBJ1-2; TRBD1 matches 10 bases. V shed 4 bases and J 8 bases; nucleotides not matched to a gene: 22. This CDR3 contains 19 residues. Germline CDR1 and CDR2: KGHSH and LQKENI. The CDR3 region is CASSQYTPGTGETEEGYTF. The CDR3 DNA reads TGTGCCAGCTCACAGTACACCCCCGGGACAGGGGAAACGGAGGAAGGCTACACCTTC.

This clonotype was counted ten times or more. This chain links TRBV27 with TRBJ2-1; no clear D gene. In germline, CDR1 is MNHEY, CDR2 SMNVEV (reference sequence). The CDR3 extends over 14 amino acids. The V and J ends lost 6 bases and 5 bases respectively, with 14 bases between them. The CDR3 DNA follows: TGTGCCAGCAGGCGACAATCAAACAACAATGAGCAGTTCTTC. It translates to CASRRQSNNNEQFF.

The chain employs TRBV20-1 and TRBJ1-3, with D possibly matching TRBD1 (5 bases). This CDR3 is 14 amino acids long. Per germline, CDR1 DFQATT and CDR2 SNEGSKA (reference sequence). V lost 6 bases to trimming and J lost 2 bases, with 14 bases between them. Here the CDR3 DNA reads TGCAGTGCAGCGGGGGGTGGACCTGGAAACACCATATATTTT. Encoded protein: CSAAGGGPGNTIYF.

In its sample, this clonotype was seen many times. The chain employs TRBV6-1 and TRBJ2-1; unclear D gene. Germline CDR1 reads MNHNS; CDR2 reads SASEGT. V gave up 1 base and J gave up 2 bases, with 12 bases separating them. The CDR3 covers 16 residues. Here the CDR3 reads CASSEVLLAPYNEQFF. The CDR3 region has the DNA TGTGCCAGCAGTGAAGTTCTTTTGGCCCCCTACAATGAGCAGTTCTTC.

In its sample, this clonotype was seen many times. This chain links TRBV2 with TRBJ2-7; D not certain. V gave up 0 bases and J gave up 3 bases, with 6 bases separating them. The CDR3 is 13 amino acids. CDR1 and CDR2 from the germline V gene are SNHLY and FYNNEI. This chain's CDR3 is CASSEAPRYEQYF. In DNA form, the CDR3 reads TGTGCCAGCAGTGAAGCGCCCCGCTACGAGCAGTACTTC.

This clonotype came up many times. The chain couples TRBV2 to TRBJ1-2; a possible D gene is TRBD1 (5 bases). Germline V gives CDR1 SNHLY, CDR2 FYNNEI. V was trimmed by 7 bases and J by 3 bases, leaving 18 bases between them. The CDR3 length is 15 residues. The CDR3: CASTSRQGSDYGYTF. As DNA, the CDR3 is TGTGCCAGCACCTCGAGGCAGGGTAGTGACTATGGCTACACCTTC.

There are many counts of this clonotype. This chain uses TRBV30 with TRBJ1-3, with D maybe TRBD1 (5 bases). The CDR3 loop spans 15 amino acids. The germline V gene encodes CDR1 GTSNPN and CDR2 SVGIG (reference sequence). The V end lost 8 bases, the J end lost 0 bases, and 17 bases lay between the germline ends. In nucleotides, the CDR3 is TGTGCCCTCCGGGACTGGGGGATCTCTGGAAACACCATATATTTT. Its translation is CALRDWGISGNTIYF.

This clonotype was counted many times. The chain carries TRBV2 and TRBJ2-3; tentative D call: TRBD1 (6 bases). This CDR3 contains 16 residues. The germline CDR1 and CDR2 sequences are SNHLY and FYNNEI. The germline V and J ends were trimmed by 5 bases and 0 bases, with 15 bases remaining between them. CDR3 DNA: TGTGCCAGCAGTTACCCTCCCAGGGGTAGCACAGATACGCAGTATTTT. It encodes CASSYPPRGSTDTQYF.

This clonotype was seen many times. This chain's CDR3 is CASSGTGSYEQYF. CDR3 DNA sequence: TGTGCCAGCAGCGGGACAGGGTCCTACGAGCAGTACTTC. This chain links TRBV2 with TRBJ2-7; 9 bases fit TRBD1. Losses at the gene ends were 6 bases for V and 1 base for J; bases not matched to a gene: 1. CDR3 size: 13 residues. Germline assignment: CDR1 SNHLY and CDR2 FYNNEI.

This clonotype has a count of ten or more. V is TRBV6-2 or TRBV6-3 and J is TRBJ2-7, with 11 bases fitting TRBD2. Unmatched junction bases numbered 8, after V lost 6 bases and J lost 4 bases. CDR3 length: 15 amino acids. Germline CDR1 reads MNHEY; CDR2 reads SVGEGT. In DNA, the CDR3 is TGTGCCAGCAGCCCACTAGCGGGAGTTTCATACGAGCAGTACTTC. It is translated as CASSPLAGVSYEQYF.